This TCR beta chain was sequenced during a study of cytomegalovirus exposure and HLA in healthy donors. The PCR contained 60 Vbeta and 13 Jbeta primers. The assay was immunoSEQ multiplex PCR, and TCRdb's table has in-frame clones only and misses some. This table holds around 100,000 clones, around 65% found once. The CDR3 sequence is 16 residues long. V lost 3 bases to trimming and J lost 9 bases, with 21 bases between them. Germline V gene lookup returns CDR1 LNHDA and CDR2 SQIVND (reference sequence). Points from the study as a whole: Both high specificity and high sensitivity reportedly marked the classifier's diagnosis of cytomegalovirus status. Clonal expansion, a later analysis showed, was greater in HLA-associated TCR beta chains than in equally common others. Fewer N-insertions than the roughly 670-donor mean were reportedly shown by an Asian-associated ancestry cluster in a later analysis.

This clone has more than one count but fewer than ten. Its antigen remains unknown. Sequenced input: PBMCs. This receptor was obtained from a woman aged 50 to 60 in good health and CMV-seronegative. This chain connects TRBV19 to TRBJ2-1; D is perhaps TRBD1 (6 bases). CDR3 bases: TGTGCCAGTAGTATCGTACCCACCATAAGGGGGAGTGAGCAGTTCTTC. It codes for CASSIVPTIRGSEQFF.